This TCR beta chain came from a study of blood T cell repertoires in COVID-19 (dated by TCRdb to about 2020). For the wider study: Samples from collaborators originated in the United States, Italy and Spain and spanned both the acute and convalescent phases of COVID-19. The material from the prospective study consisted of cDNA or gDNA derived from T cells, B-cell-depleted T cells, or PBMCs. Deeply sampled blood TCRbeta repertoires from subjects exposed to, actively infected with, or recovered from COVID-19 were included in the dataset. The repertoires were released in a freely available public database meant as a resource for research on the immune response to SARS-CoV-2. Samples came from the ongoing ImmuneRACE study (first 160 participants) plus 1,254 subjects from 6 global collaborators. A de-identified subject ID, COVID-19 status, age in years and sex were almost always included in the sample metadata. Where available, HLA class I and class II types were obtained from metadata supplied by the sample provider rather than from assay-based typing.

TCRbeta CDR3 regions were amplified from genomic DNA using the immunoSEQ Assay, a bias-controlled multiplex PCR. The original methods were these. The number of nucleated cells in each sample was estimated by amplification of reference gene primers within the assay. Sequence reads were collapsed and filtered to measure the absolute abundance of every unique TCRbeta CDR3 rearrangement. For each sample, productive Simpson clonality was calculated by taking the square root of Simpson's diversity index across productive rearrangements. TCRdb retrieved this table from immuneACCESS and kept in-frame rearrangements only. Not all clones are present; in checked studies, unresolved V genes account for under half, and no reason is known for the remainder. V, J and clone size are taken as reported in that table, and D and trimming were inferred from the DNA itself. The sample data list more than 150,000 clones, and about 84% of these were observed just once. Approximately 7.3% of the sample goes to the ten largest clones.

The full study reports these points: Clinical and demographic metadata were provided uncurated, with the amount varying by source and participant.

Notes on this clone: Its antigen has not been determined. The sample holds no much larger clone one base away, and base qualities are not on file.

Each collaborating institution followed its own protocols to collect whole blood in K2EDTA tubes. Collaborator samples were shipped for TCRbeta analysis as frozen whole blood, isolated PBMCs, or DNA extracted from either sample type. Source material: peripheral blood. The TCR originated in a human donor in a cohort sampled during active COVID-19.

The CDR3 sequence is CASQRQGASSYNEQFF. The DNA reads TGTGCCAGCCAACGACAGGGGGCTAGTTCCTACAATGAGCAGTTCTTC. The receptor chain draws on TRBV2 and TRBJ2-1; TRBD1 lines up with 10 middle nucleotides. Clipping removes 8 bases from V and 1 base from J, with 8 as the unmatched junction base count. The CDR3 runs 16 residues from the cysteine to the phenylalanine. The kept DNA is CDR3 alone, 48 bases in frame from the first base. CDR1 SNHLY and CDR2 FYNNEI are derived from the germline V gene.